Here is one T cell receptor beta chain with its context. This record belongs to a study of OX40 agonist ivuxolimab in advanced cancers. Study-wide context: Patients were dosed with the agonistic anti-OX40 (CD134) antibody ivuxolimab.

Germline-derived CDR1 and CDR2 are MDHEN and SYDVKM. V was clipped by 5 bases and J by 5 bases; unmatched bases: 9. The CDR3 extends over 14 amino acids. Method: immunoSEQ multiplex PCR; TCRdb's copy keeps in-frame clones and lacks some. The repertoire holds around 92,000 clones, with roughly 95% as singletons. This specimen was CD4+ or CD8+ T cells sorted from blood, taken in a trial of the OX40 agonist ivuxolimab. The chain recombines TRBV28 with TRBJ2-7; TRBD2 matches at 7 bases. The TCR was taken from an adult with an advanced solid tumor such as melanoma, head and neck, liver or kidney cancer. The CDR3 DNA is TGTGCCAGCAGTCTCGGCGGGAGAGTCGACGAGCAGTACTTC. It encodes CASSLGGRVDEQYF.